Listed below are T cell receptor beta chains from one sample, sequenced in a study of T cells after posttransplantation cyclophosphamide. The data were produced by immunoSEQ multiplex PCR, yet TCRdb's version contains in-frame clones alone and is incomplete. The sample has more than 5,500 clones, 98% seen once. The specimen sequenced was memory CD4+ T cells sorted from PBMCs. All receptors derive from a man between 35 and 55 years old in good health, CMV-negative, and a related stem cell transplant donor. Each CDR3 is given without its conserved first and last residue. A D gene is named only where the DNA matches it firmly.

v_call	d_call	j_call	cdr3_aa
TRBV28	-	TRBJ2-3	ASTSGTDTQY
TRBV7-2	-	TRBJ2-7	ASSPDSYSYEQY
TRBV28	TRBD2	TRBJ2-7	ASRYGLAGYSSEQY
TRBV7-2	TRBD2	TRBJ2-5	ASSLGSSSGRAKETQY
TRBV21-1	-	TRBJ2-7	ASRVTGRQNYEQY
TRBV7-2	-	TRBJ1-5	ASSFPGNNQPQH
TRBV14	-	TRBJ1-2	ASSQDRARGYGYT
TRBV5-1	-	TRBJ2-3	ASSTAGGQGTDTQY
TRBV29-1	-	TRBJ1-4	SVARAGGEKLF
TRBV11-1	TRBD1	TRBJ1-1	ASSRIGTGNTEAF
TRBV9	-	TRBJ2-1	ASNGGDSYNEQF
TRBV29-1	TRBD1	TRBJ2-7	SVERAGTGLSYEQY
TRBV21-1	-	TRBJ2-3	PSPEVSTDTQY
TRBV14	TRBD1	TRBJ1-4	ASSQAAPGQVAGLGEKLF
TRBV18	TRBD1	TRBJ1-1	ASQGQGNTEAF
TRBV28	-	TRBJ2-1	ASSFPRGAGVRNEQF
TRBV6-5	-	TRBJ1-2	ASRKSPQGGYT
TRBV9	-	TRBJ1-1	ASSVGTGTEAF
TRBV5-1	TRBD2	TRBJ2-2	ASSPTSGTNTGELF
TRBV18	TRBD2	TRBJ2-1	ASSPPVVMREFLSEQF
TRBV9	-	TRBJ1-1	ASSVGVNGPEAF
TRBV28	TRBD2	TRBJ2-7	ASSLRGTSGRGEQY
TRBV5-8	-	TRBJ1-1	ASSLVAVEAF
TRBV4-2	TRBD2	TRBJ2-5	ASSPTAGGGETQY
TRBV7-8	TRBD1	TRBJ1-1	ASSLPAGQVMNTEAF
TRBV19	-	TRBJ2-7	ASRQALGYEQY
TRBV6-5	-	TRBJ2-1	ASSYAQQSSYNEQF
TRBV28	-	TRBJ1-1	ASTDGGGLAF
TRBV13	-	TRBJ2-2	ASSQLSGLVNTGELF
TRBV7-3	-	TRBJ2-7	ASSKQGSGNYEQY
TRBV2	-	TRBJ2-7	ASNGIGTYEQY
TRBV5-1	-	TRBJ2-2	ASSSGLGRRELF
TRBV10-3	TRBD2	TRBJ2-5	AISESSGTQETQY
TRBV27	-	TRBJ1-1	ASSEVAEAF
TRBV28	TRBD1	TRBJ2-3	ASSTGGSIDTQY
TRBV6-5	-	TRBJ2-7	ASRWQADTYEQY
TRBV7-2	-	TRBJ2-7	ASSLEGGSGAEQY
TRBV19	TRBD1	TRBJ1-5	ASTGTGGALGNQPQH
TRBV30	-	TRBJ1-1	AWSELAEAF
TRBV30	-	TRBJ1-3	AWSGAPRGNTIY
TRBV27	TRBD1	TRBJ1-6	ASSLLGQGAYNSPLH
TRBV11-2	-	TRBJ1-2	ASSPGGYGYT
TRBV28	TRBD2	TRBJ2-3	ASSPSGSTDTQY
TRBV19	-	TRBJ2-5	ASSTTQGFGETQY
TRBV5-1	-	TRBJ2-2	ASSLVLQGIGGELF
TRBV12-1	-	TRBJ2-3	ASSFPPAGHTDTQY
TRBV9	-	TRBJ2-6	ASSVVPATRVSGANVLT
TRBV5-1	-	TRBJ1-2	ASSSGTFRDGYT
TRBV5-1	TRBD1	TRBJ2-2	ASSIGTGGGTGELF
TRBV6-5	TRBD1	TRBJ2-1	ASSYFSGTGYDEQF
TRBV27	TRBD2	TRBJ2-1	ASSRREGDEQF
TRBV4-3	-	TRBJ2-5	ASSLQGGQETQY
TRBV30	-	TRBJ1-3	AWSRGSGNTIY
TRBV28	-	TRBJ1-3	ASSPLTRAKD
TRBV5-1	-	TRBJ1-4	ASSLGGGETEKLF
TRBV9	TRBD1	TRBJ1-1	ASSERDSYTEAF
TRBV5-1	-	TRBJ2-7	ASSLGGPRLQGEQY
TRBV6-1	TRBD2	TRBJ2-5	ASSERGLAAFPETQY
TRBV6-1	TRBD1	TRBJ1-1	ASSRTGGLDTEAF
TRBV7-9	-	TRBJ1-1	ASSLERDTEAF